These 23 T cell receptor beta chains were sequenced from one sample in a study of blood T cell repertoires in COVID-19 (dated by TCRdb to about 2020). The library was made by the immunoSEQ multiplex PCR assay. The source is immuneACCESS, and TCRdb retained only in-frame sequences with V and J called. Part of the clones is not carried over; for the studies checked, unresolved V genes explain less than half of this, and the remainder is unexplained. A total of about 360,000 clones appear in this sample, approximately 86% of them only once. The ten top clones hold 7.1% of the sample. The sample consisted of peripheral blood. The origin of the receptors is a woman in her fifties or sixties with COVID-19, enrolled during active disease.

CDR3 sequence reads: CASSFFQGGETQYF. The DNA of the CDR3 is TGTGCCAGCAGCTTTTTTCAGGGTGGAGAGACCCAGTACTTC. The chain recombines TRBV5-8 with TRBJ2-5; D is possibly TRBD1 (5 bases). Trimming removed 2 bases at V and 4 bases at J, with 12 bases between. Germline V lookup: CDR1 SGHTS, CDR2 YDEGEE. The CDR3 spans 14 residues.

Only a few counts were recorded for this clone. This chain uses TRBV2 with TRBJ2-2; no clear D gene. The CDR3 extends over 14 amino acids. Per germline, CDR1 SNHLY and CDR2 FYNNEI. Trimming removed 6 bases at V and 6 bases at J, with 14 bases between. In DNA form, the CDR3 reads TGTGCCAGCAGGGAGACGGGTACCGCCGGGGAGCTGTTTTTT. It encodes CASRETGTAGELFF.

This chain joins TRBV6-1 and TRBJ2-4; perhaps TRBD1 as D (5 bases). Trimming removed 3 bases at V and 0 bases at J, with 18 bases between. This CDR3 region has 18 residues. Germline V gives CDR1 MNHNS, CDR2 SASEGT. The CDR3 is CASSDRPNRQIAKNIQYF. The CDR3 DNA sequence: TGTGCCAGCAGTGATAGGCCAAACAGACAGATAGCCAAAAACATTCAGTACTTC.

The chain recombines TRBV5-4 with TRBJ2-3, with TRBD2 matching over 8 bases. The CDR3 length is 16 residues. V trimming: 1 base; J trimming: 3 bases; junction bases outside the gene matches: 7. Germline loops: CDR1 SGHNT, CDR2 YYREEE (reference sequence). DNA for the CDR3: TGTGCCAGCAGCTTGAAGACTAGCGTAACAACAGATACGCAGTATTTT. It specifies CASSLKTSVTTDTQYF.

The CDR3: CASSSDRGSNQPQHF. For the CDR3, the DNA is TGTGCCAGCAGTTCCGACAGGGGAAGCAATCAGCCCCAGCATTTT. The genes are TRBV6-5 and TRBJ1-5; TRBD1 matches at 8 bases. The V and J ends lost 4 bases and 1 base, in that order; junction bases with no gene match: 3. The CDR3 is 15 residues long. CDR1 and CDR2 (germline): MNHEY, SVGAGI.

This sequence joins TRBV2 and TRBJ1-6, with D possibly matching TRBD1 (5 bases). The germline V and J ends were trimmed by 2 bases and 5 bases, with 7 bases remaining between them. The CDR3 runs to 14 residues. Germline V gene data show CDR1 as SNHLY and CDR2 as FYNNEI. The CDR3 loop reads CASSERGNNSPLHF. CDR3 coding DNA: TGTGCCAGCAGTGAAAGGGGTAATAATTCACCCCTCCACTTT. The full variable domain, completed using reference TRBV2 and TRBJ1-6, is EPEVTQTPSHQVTQMGQEVILRCVPISNHLYFYWYRQILGQKVEFLVSFYNNEISEKSEIFDDQFSVERPDGSNFTLKIRSTKLEDSAMYFCASSERGNNSPLHFGNGTRLTVT.

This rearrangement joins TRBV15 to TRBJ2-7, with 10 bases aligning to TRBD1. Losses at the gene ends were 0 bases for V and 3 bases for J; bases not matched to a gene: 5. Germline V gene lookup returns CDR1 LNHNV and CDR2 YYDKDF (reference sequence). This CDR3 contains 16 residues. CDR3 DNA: TGTGCCACCAGCAGAGACCCGGGACAGGGGAACTACGAGCAGTACTTC. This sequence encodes CATSRDPGQGNYEQYF. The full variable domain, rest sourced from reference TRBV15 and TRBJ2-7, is DAMVIQNPRYQVTQFGKPVTLSCSQTLNHNVMYWYQQKSSQAPKLLFHYYDKDFNNEADTPDNFQSRRPNTSFCFLDIRSPGLGDTAMYLCATSRDPGQGNYEQYFGPGTRLTVT.

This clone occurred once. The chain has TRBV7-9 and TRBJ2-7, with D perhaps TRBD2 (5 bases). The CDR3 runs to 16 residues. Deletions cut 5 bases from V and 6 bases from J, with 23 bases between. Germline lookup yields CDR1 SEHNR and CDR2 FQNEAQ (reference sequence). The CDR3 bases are TGTGCCAGCAGCCCCCGACTGGGTTCGGGAATCGGCGAGCAGTACTTC. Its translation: CASSPRLGSGIGEQYF. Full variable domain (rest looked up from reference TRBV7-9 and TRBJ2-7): DTGVSQNPRHKITKRGQNVTFRCDPISEHNRLYWYRQTLGQGPEFLTYFQNEAQLEKSRLLSDRFSAERPKGSFSTLEIQRTEQGDSAMYLCASSPRLGSGIGEQYFGPGTRLTVT.

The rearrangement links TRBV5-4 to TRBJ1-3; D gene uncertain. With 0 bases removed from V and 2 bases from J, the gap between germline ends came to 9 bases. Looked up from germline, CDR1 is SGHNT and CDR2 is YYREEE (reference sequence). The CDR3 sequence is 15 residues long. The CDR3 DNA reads TGTGCCAGCAGCTTGGGAGGTACACCTGGAAACACCATATATTTT. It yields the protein CASSLGGTPGNTIYF.

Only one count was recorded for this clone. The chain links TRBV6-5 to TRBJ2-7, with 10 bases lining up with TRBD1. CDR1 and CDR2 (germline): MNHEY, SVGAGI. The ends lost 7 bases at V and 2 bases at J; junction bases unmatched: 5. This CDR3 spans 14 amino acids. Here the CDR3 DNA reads TGTGCCAGCAAGCTGGGACAGGGGCCCTACGAGCAGTACTTC. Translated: CASKLGQGPYEQYF.

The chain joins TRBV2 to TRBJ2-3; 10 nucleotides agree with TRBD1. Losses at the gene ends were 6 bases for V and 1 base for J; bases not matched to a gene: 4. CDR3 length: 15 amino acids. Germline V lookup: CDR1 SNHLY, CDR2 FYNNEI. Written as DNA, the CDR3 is TGTGCCAGCAGGGACAGGGGGTTCGGCACAGATACGCAGTATTTT. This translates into CASRDRGFGTDTQYF.

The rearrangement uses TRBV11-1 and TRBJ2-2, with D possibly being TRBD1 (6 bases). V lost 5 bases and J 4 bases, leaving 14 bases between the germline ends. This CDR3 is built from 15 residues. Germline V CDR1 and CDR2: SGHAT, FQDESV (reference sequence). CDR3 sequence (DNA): TGTGCCAGCAGCCCAAGGCAGGGGAGCACCGGGGAGCTGTTTTTT. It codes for CASSPRQGSTGELFF.

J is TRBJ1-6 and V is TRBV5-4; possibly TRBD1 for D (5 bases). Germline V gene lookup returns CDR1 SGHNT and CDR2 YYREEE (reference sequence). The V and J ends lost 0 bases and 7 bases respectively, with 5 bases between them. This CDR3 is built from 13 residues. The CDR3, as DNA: TGTGCCAGCAGCTTGGGACAGAATTCACCCCTCCACTTT. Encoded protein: CASSLGQNSPLHF.

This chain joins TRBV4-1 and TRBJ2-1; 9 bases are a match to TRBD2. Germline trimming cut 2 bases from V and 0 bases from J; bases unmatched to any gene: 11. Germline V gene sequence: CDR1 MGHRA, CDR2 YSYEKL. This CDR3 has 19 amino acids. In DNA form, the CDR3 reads TGCGCCAGCAGCCAAATCGGGCTAGCGGGGTATAGCTCCTACAATGAGCAGTTCTTC. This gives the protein CASSQIGLAGYSSYNEQFF.

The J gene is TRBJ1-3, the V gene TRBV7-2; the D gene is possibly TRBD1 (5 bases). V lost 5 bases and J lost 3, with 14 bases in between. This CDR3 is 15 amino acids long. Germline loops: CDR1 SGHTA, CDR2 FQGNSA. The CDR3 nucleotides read TGTGCCAGCAGCAAGACAGTCCTCTTTGGAAACACCATATATTTT. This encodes CASSKTVLFGNTIYF.

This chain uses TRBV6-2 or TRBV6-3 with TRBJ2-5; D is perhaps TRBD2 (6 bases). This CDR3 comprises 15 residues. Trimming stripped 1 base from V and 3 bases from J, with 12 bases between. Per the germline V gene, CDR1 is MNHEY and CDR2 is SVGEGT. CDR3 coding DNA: TGTGCCAGCAGTTACTGGTCGTCGGGAGAAGAGACCCAGTACTTC. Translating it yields CASSYWSSGEETQYF.

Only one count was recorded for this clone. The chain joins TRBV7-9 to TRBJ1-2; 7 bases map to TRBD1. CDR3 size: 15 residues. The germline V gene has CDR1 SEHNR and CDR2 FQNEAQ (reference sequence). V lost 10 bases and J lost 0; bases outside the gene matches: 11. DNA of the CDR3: TGTGCCACCGCCGGGACAGTAAGTGCTAACTATGGCTACACCTTC. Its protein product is CATAGTVSANYGYTF.

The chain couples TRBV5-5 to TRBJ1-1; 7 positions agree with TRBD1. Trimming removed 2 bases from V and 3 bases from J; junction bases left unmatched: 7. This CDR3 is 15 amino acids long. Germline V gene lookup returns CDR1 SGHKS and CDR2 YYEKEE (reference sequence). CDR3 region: CASSLQPTGYTEAFF. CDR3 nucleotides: TGTGCCAGCAGCTTACAACCGACAGGGTACACTGAAGCTTTCTTT.

This CDR3 reads CASSQVGSYNEQFF. The CDR3 DNA follows: TGTGCCAGCAGCCAAGTTGGCAGTTACAATGAGCAGTTCTTC. The genes are TRBV14 and TRBJ2-1; D remains unclear. V lost 1 base to trimming and J lost 4 bases, with 8 bases between them. Germline CDR1 SGHDN, CDR2 FVKESK. CDR3 length: 14 amino acids.

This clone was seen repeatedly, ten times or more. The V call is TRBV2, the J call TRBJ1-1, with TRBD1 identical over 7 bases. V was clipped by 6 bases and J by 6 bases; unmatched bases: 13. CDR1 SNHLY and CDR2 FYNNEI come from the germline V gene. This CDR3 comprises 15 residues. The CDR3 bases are TGTGCCAGCAGAAGGAGAACAGGGGTCGAGGCTGAAGCTTTCTTT. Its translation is CASRRRTGVEAEAFF.

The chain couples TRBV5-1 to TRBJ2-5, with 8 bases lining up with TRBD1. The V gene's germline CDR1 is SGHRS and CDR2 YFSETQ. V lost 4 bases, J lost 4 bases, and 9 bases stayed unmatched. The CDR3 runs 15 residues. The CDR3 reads CASSIGTGEVETQYF. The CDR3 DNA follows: TGCGCCAGCAGCATCGGGACAGGCGAGGTAGAGACCCAGTACTTC.

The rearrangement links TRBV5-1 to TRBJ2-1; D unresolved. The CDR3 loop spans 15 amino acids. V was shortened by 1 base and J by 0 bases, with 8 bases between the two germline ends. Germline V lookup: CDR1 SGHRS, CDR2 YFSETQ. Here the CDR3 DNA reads TGCGCCAGCAGCTTGTCCCATAGCTCCTACAATGAGCAGTTCTTC. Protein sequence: CASSLSHSSYNEQFF.

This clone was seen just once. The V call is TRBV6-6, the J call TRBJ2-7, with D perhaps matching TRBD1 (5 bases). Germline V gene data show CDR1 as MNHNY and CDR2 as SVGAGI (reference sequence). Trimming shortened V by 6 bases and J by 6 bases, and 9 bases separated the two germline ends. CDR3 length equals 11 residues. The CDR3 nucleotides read TGTGCCAGCAGCCAGGGCCTCGAGCAGTACTTC. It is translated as CASSQGLEQYF.